This T cell receptor (beta chain) was captured by sequencing in a study of blood T cell repertoires in COVID-19. Produced via immunoSEQ multiplex PCR; TCRdb's table is partial and in-frame only. Counted here are about 140,000 clones, 88% occurring once; the ten biggest clones make up about 1.5%. The sequence came from a woman in her fifties or sixties with acute or convalescent COVID-19. The sequencing input was peripheral blood.

CDR3 bases: TGTGCCAGCAGCTTAGAGACAGGGATCCCCCTCTATGGCTACACCTTC. Translating it yields CASSLETGIPLYGYTF. J is TRBJ1-2 and V is TRBV11-2; 7 positions agree with TRBD1. Germline loops: CDR1 SGHAT, CDR2 FQNNGV. V trimming: 0 bases; J trimming: 4 bases; junction bases outside the gene matches: 8. The CDR3 covers 16 residues.